This T cell receptor beta chain was identified in a study of T cell repertoires in cytomegalovirus infection (dated by TCRdb to the late 2010s). Regarding the research as a whole: Donor HLA type was relevant to the analysis, as public TCR beta signatures indicated carriage of CMV infection together with the matching HLA type. What the research found in general, with its limitations: In the ex vivo response, HLA-C-restricted CMV-specific TCR beta clonotypes were dominant, and in two of eight donors the single most frequent clonotype came from this HLA-C-restricted group. Carriers of CMV infection plus the relevant HLA type were discriminated by the cumulative frequency of public TCR beta family members in the study cohort and in an independent approximately 400-donor cohort.

Taken from cysteine to phenylalanine, the CDR3 has 15 residues. Kept here is only the CDR3 DNA, which spans 45 bases and is read in frame from base 1. Trimming accounts for 4 bases at V and 4 bases at J, while the number of junction bases matched to no gene is 6. The germline V gene yields MNHEY for CDR1 and SVGEGT for CDR2. Sequencing took place on an Illumina HiSeq 1500. In-frame beta chains were kept once TCRdb had trimmed the public reads at Q25 with fastp and called clones with MiXCR. Rows are unified per CDR3 protein, each entry keeping the most common DNA and genes. This sample comprises about 110,000 distinct CDR3 sequences, about a tenth of them detected only once. Of the sample, approximately 30% is held by the ten largest clones. This clonotype was seen repeatedly, ten times or more. The specificity of this receptor is unknown. No base qualities exist here, and no much larger clone lies one base off it.

In this chain, TRBV6-2 or TRBV6-3 is recombined with TRBJ2-3, and 9 bases in between align with TRBD2. This clonotype originated in a human donor in good health (CMV status not recorded). Some clones in this sample may be carry-over from other donors' samples. The sample consisted of PBMCs, sequenced either directly or after in vitro stimulation (not recorded which). At the DNA level, the sequence is TGTGCCAGCAGTTTGGGCGGGAGGGGTGCAGATACGCAGTATTTT. It encodes CASSLGGRGADTQYF.